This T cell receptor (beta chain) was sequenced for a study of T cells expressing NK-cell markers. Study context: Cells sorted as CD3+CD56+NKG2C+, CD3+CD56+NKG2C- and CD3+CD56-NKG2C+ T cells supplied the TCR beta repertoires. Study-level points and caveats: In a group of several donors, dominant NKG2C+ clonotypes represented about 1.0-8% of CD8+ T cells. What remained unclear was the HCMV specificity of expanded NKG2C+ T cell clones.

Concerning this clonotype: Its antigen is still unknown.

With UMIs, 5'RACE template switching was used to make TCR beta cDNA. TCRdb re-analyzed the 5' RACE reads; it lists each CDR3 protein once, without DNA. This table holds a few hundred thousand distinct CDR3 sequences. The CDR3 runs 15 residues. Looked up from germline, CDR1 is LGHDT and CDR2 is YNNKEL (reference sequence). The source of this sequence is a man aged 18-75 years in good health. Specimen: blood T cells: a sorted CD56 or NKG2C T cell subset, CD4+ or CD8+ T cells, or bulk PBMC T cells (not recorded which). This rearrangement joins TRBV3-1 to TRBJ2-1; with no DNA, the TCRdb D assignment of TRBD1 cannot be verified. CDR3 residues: CASSRRGQSYNEQFF.